The TCR beta chain under discussion was sequenced for a study of blood T cell repertoires in COVID-19. As processed by the authors: The authors estimated nucleated cell counts from reference gene primer amplification. Measured with immunoSEQ multiplex PCR; TCRdb has only the in-frame clones, and not every one. V and J calls and clone size are those listed in that table; D and trimming were worked out from the DNA. The sample has approximately 140,000 clones, about nine tenths seen once. CDR1 is SGDLS, CDR2 YYNGEE, per germline. This CDR3 spans 13 amino acids. Trimming cost V 3 bases and J 11 bases; bases outside gene matches: 8.

This receptor was taken from a human donor with COVID-19, enrolled during active disease. The donor label of this sample is uncertain. The V and J genes are TRBV9 and TRBJ1-1; 9 bases line up with TRBD1. The sequenced sample was peripheral blood. The CDR3 protein is CASSARQGGAAFF. DNA of the CDR3: TGTGCCAGCAGCGCCAGACAGGGGGGTGCGGCTTTCTTT. The complete variable domain, with remaining parts taken from reference TRBV9 and TRBJ1-1, reads DSGVTQTPKHLITATGQRVTLRCSPRSGDLSVYWYQQSLDQGLQFLIQYYNGEERAKGNILERFSAQQFPDLHSELNLSSLELGDSALYFCASSARQGGAAFFGQGTRLTVV.